The 22 T cell receptor beta chains listed next were all sequenced from one sample in a study of graft-versus-host responses after intestinal transplantation. The assay was immunoSEQ multiplex PCR, and TCRdb's table has in-frame clones only and misses some. This sample has some 90,000 clones, with roughly 80% found just once. No antigen has been assigned to these receptors. Sequences were derived from unstimulated CD4+ T cells sorted from spleen or lymph node cells, sampled before intestinal transplant. These receptors were obtained from a human donor who received an intestinal transplant.

The table lists this clone with a count of one. The chain employs TRBV9 and TRBJ1-2; TRBD1 matches at 10 bases. Germline CDR1 SGDLS, CDR2 YYNGEE. Trimming removed 3 bases from V and 5 bases from J; junction bases left unmatched: 4. The CDR3 runs to 14 residues. CDR3: CASSAWDRGYGYTF. In DNA form, the CDR3 reads TGTGCCAGCAGCGCCTGGGACAGGGGATATGGCTACACCTTC.

The J gene is TRBJ2-7, the V gene TRBV6-7; 16 positions agree with TRBD2. TRBV6-7 is reported as an ORF; its role is uncertain. There are 16 residues in the CDR3. V dropped 6 bases and J dropped 2; count of bases not matched to a gene: 4. CDR3 in amino acids: CASRVGTSGRAYEQYF. For the CDR3, the DNA is TGTGCCAGCAGAGTCGGGACTAGCGGGAGGGCCTACGAGCAGTACTTC.

V usage is TRBV5-1 and J usage is TRBJ2-1; possible D gene TRBD2, 6 bases. Germline values: CDR1 SGHRS, CDR2 YFSETQ. V shed 1 base and J shed 8 bases, with 13 bases lying between them. This CDR3 spans 14 amino acids. CDR3 loop: CASSLLSSGDEQFF. In DNA, the CDR3 is TGCGCCAGCAGCTTGTTATCTTCGGGGGATGAGCAGTTCTTC. Variable domain in full (rest from reference TRBV5-1 and TRBJ2-1): KAGVTQTPRYLIKTRGQQVTLSCSPISGHRSVSWYQQTPGQGLQFLFEYFSETQRNKGNFPGRFSGRQFSNSRSEMNVSTLELGDSALYLCASSLLSSGDEQFFGPGTRLTVL.

CDR3 in DNA: TGTGCCAGTAGTAGCGTGCCGAGCTCCTACAATGAGCAGTTCTTC. It encodes CASSSVPSSYNEQFF. The chain recombines TRBV19 with TRBJ2-1; D unclear. CDR1 LNHDA and CDR2 SQIVND come from the germline V gene (reference sequence). The CDR3 contains 15 residues. Trimming took off 4 bases at V and 0 bases at J, with 10 bases between the two ends.

The chain is built from TRBV28 and TRBJ2-7, with TRBD2 identical over 11 bases. The CDR3 has 14 amino acids. Per germline, CDR1 MDHEN and CDR2 SYDVKM. The V gene end was trimmed by 5 bases and the J gene end by 3 bases; junction bases not matched to a gene: 3. The CDR3 DNA follows: TGTGCCAGCAGTCCCGGACTAGCGGGCTACGAGCAGTACTTC. It is translated as CASSPGLAGYEQYF.

CDR3 coding DNA: TGTGCCAGCAGCATAGACAGGGGAGTGGAGACCCAGTACTTC. Its translation: CASSIDRGVETQYF. The V call is TRBV7-2, the J call TRBJ2-5, with 8 bases aligning to TRBD1. The CDR3 runs to 14 residues. Germline V lookup: CDR1 SGHTA, CDR2 FQGNSA. The J segment lost 5 bases and the V segment lost 5 bases, leaving 7 bases of the junction unmatched.

This clone has a handful of counts. The chain recombines TRBV7-2 with TRBJ2-7, with 14 bases that match TRBD2. V shed 3 bases, J shed 6 bases, and the junction held 10 bases outside the gene matches. The CDR3 runs 17 residues. The germline V gene encodes CDR1 SGHTA and CDR2 FQGNSA. The CDR3 nucleotides read TGTGCCAGCAGCTTCGCCCCGACGGGACTAGCGGGAGTCGAGCAGTACTTC. Protein product: CASSFAPTGLAGVEQYF.

The genes are TRBV2 and TRBJ2-3, with D perhaps TRBD2 (9 bases). The germline CDR1 and CDR2 sequences are SNHLY and FYNNEI. The CDR3 has 18 amino acids. Trimming cost V 0 bases and J 0 bases, with 16 bases left between them. The CDR3 sequence: CASSEAQGAGGSTDTQYF. The DNA for the CDR3 is TGTGCCAGCAGTGAAGCGCAGGGGGCGGGGGGGAGCACAGATACGCAGTATTTT. Looking up the rest from reference TRBV2 and TRBJ2-3 gives the full variable domain: EPEVTQTPSHQVTQMGQEVILRCVPISNHLYFYWYRQILGQKVEFLVSFYNNEISEKSEIFDDQFSVERPDGSNFTLKIRSTKLEDSAMYFCASSEAQGAGGSTDTQYFGPGTRLTVL.

The chain recombines TRBV6-1 with TRBJ1-2, with 7 bases lining up with TRBD1. Trimming cost V 7 bases and J 3 bases; bases outside gene matches: 8. This CDR3 is built from 14 residues. Germline assignment: CDR1 MNHNS and CDR2 SASEGT. The CDR3 sequence is CASIRTGRDYGYTF. CDR3 DNA: TGTGCCAGCATCCGGACAGGAAGGGACTATGGCTACACCTTC.

J is TRBJ2-7 and V is TRBV10-3, with D possibly matching TRBD2 (7 bases). The CDR3 runs to 16 residues. The germline gives CDR1 ENHRY, CDR2 SYGVKD. Trimming pared 3 bases from V and 2 bases from J, leaving 17 bases between. The CDR3 loop reads CAISEPSGGGTYEQYF. DNA for the CDR3: TGTGCCATCAGTGAACCTTCGGGGGGCGGAACCTACGAGCAGTACTTC.

The rearrangement links TRBV7-8 to TRBJ2-7, with TRBD2 as a possible D gene (5 bases). The V end was cut by 4 bases, the J end by 3 bases, with 10 bases between. The CDR3 runs to 13 residues. Germline CDR1 is SGHVS and CDR2 is FQNEAQ. In nucleotides, the CDR3 is TGTGCCAGCAGCTCCATCGCGGGCTACGAGCAGTACTTC. Encoded protein: CASSSIAGYEQYF.

This sequence joins TRBV5-1 and TRBJ2-1; 7 bases align to TRBD2. Germline trimming cut 4 bases from V and 5 bases from J; bases unmatched to any gene: 9. The germline gives CDR1 SGHRS, CDR2 YFSETQ. The CDR3 is 15 residues long. The CDR3 sequence is CASSTGGAGNNEQFF. As DNA, the CDR3 is TGCGCCAGCAGCACGGGAGGAGCCGGCAACAATGAGCAGTTCTTC. The variable domain in full, with the rest retrieved from reference TRBV5-1 and TRBJ2-1, is KAGVTQTPRYLIKTRGQQVTLSCSPISGHRSVSWYQQTPGQGLQFLFEYFSETQRNKGNFPGRFSGRQFSNSRSEMNVSTLELGDSALYLCASSTGGAGNNEQFFGPGTRLTVL.

This clone was counted between two and nine times. The chain uses TRBV10-3 and TRBJ2-1; the D gene is possibly TRBD1 (5 bases). The CDR3 is made up of 15 amino acids. Trimming left V 1 base short and J 7 bases short, with 14 bases between. Germline V CDR1 and CDR2: ENHRY, SYGVKD. DNA of the CDR3: TGTGCCATCAGTGAGTGGACGCAGGGTAGGAATGAGCAGTTCTTC. Protein: CAISEWTQGRNEQFF.

This clone was detected once. In DNA, the CDR3 is TGTGCCAGCAGCTTGGGACAGGGGAACGCTTTCTTT. The encoded protein is CASSLGQGNAFF. The rearrangement uses TRBV7-9 and TRBJ1-1, with TRBD1 matching over 10 bases. Germline-derived CDR1 and CDR2 are SEHNR and FQNEAQ (reference sequence). The CDR3 contains 12 residues. After removal of 3 bases from V and 11 bases from J, the junction contained 3 bases not matched to a gene. The entire variable domain, with the rest obtained from reference TRBV7-9 and TRBJ1-1, is as follows: DTGVSQNPRHKITKRGQNVTFRCDPISEHNRLYWYRQTLGQGPEFLTYFQNEAQLEKSRLLSDRFSAERPKGSFSTLEIQRTEQGDSAMYLCASSLGQGNAFFGQGTRLTVV.

The chain has TRBV19 and TRBJ1-4, with D maybe TRBD1 (5 bases). V dropped 6 bases and J dropped 6 bases, with 8 bases sitting between them. The CDR3 loop spans 12 amino acids. The V gene's germline CDR1 is LNHDA and CDR2 SQIVND (reference sequence). CDR3 region: CASRDNYEKLFF. In DNA form, the CDR3 reads TGTGCCAGTAGGGACAATTATGAAAAACTGTTTTTT.

The V gene is TRBV29-1, the J gene TRBJ2-1; possible D gene TRBD2, 5 bases. Looked up from germline, CDR1 is SQVTM and CDR2 is ANQGSEA. The V end lost 7 bases, the J end lost 9 bases, and 19 bases lay between the germline ends. The CDR3 has 13 residues. This CDR3 reads CSGPGGAMGEQFF. CDR3 in DNA: TGCAGCGGCCCAGGAGGCGCGATGGGTGAGCAGTTCTTC.

This clone has only one observation. The chain employs TRBV10-3 and TRBJ2-5; 10 bases align to TRBD1. The CDR3 is 14 amino acids. Losses at the gene ends were 2 bases for V and 5 bases for J; bases not matched to a gene: 2. Germline V lookup: CDR1 ENHRY, CDR2 SYGVKD. DNA for the CDR3: TGTGCCATCAGTGAGGGACAGGGGGAGGAGACCCAGTACTTC. Translation gives CAISEGQGEETQYF.

The chain links TRBV5-1 to TRBJ2-3, with 8 bases identical to TRBD2. The V gene end was trimmed by 5 bases and the J gene end by 2 bases; junction bases not matched to a gene: 7. This CDR3 has 15 residues. The V gene's germline CDR1 is SGHRS and CDR2 YFSETQ. DNA for the CDR3: TGCGCCAGCAGGGCGACTAGCGTGAACACAGATACGCAGTATTTT. It specifies CASRATSVNTDTQYF.

This rearrangement joins TRBV5-1 to TRBJ2-1; D unresolved. V dropped 1 base and J dropped 9 bases, with 11 bases sitting between them. The CDR3 consists of 13 residues. Germline-derived CDR1 and CDR2 are SGHRS and YFSETQ. The CDR3 bases are TGCGCCAGCAGCTTGATTGGCCCGGGTGAGCAGTTCTTC. Translating it yields CASSLIGPGEQFF.

This clone has more than one count but fewer than ten. The chain is built from TRBV29-1 and TRBJ2-3; 7 positions match TRBD2. The CDR3 has 13 amino acids. Unmatched junction bases numbered 8, after V lost 7 bases and J lost 4 bases. The germline V gene encodes CDR1 SQVTM and CDR2 ANQGSEA. In DNA form, the CDR3 reads TGCAGCGCCAAACGCGGGGGATCAGATACGCAGTATTTT. As protein: CSAKRGGSDTQYF.

The rearrangement joins TRBV28 to TRBJ2-5; 8 bases line up with TRBD2. Per germline, CDR1 MDHEN and CDR2 SYDVKM. CDR3 length: 15 residues. The V and J ends lost 5 bases and 4 bases, in that order; junction bases with no gene match: 9. For the CDR3, the DNA is TGTGCCAGCAGTCTTCCGACGGGGGGGACAGAGACCCAGTACTTC. Translation: CASSLPTGGTETQYF.

This clone was seen a single time. CDR3 residues: CASSLLRTEPPYEQYF. Written as DNA, the CDR3 is TGTGCCAGCAGCTTGCTCCGGACAGAGCCCCCCTACGAGCAGTACTTC. The chain couples TRBV11-2 to TRBJ2-7, with a weak D call TRBD1 (6 bases). Trimming took off 3 bases at V and 2 bases at J, with 17 bases between the two ends. The CDR3 length is 16 residues. Germline V gene sequence: CDR1 SGHAT, CDR2 FQNNGV. Full variable domain (outside the CDR3, taken from reference TRBV11-2 and TRBJ2-7): EAGVAQSPRYKIIEKRQSVAFWCNPISGHATLYWYQQILGQGPKLLIQFQNNGVVDDSQLPKDRFSAERLKGVDSTLKIQPAKLEDSAVYLCASSLLRTEPPYEQYFGPGTRLTVT.